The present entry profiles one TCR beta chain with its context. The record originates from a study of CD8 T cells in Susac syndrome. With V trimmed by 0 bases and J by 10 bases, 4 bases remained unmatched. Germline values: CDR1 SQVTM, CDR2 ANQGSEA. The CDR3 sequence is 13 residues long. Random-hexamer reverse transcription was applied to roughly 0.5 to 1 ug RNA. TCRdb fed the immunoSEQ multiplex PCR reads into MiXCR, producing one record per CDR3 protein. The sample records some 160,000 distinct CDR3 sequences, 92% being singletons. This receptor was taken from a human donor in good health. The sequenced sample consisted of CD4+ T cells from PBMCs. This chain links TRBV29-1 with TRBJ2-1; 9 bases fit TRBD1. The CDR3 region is CSVEDRGQGEQFF. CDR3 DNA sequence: TGCAGCGTTGAAGATCGAGGACAGGGGGAGCAGTTCTTC.